This TCR delta chain was identified in a study of gamma-delta chains in newborns, infants, children. The overall study: Microbial exposure reportedly drives polyclonal innate γδ T cell expansion after birth.

TCRdb applied CATT to the reads for clone calling. Among approximately 5,000 delta-chain clones, 3.3% were seen once, and the ten largest hold roughly 13%. CDR1 is GEAIGNYY, CDR2 EKD, per germline. V shed 4 bases, J shed 1 base, and the junction held 3 bases outside the gene matches. The CDR3 is 15 residues long. In this sample, this clone turned up a few times. The V call is TRDV2, the J call TRDJ1; TRDD3 agrees at 12 bases. The sequenced sample was blood. The source of this sequence is a child who was a newborn, infant or young child, either healthy, febrile or measles-vaccinated (not recorded which). DNA of the CDR3: TGTGCCTGTGATCTCTGGGGGATACGCACCGATAAACTCATCTTT. This codes for CACDLWGIRTDKLIF.